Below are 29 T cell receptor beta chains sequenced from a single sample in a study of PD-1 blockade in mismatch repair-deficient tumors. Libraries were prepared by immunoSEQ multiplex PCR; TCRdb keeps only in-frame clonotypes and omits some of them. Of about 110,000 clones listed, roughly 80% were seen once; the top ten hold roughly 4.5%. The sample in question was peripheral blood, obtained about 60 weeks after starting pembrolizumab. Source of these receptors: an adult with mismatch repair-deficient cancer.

The CDR3, as DNA: TGTGCCAGCAGCGTAGCAGTGTTAGCGGGAGGAGATACGCAGTATTTT. This encodes CASSVAVLAGGDTQYF. The chain couples TRBV9 to TRBJ2-3; 10 bases are a match to TRBD2. The germline V gene encodes CDR1 SGDLS and CDR2 YYNGEE. The CDR3 is 16 amino acids. Germline trimming cut 0 bases from V and 5 bases from J; bases unmatched to any gene: 6. Based on the CDR3 plus reference TRBV9 and TRBJ2-3, the full variable domain is DSGVTQTPKHLITATGQRVTLRCSPRSGDLSVYWYQQSLDQGLQFLIQYYNGEERAKGNILERFSAQQFPDLHSELNLSSLELGDSALYFCASSVAVLAGGDTQYFGPGTRLTVL.

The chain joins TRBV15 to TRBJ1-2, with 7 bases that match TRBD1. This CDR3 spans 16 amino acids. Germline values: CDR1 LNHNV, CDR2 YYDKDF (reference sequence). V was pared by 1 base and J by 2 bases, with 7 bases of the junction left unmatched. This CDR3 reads CATSRGSLQGNYGYTF. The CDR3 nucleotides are TGTGCCACCAGCAGAGGAAGCTTACAGGGGAACTATGGCTACACCTTC.

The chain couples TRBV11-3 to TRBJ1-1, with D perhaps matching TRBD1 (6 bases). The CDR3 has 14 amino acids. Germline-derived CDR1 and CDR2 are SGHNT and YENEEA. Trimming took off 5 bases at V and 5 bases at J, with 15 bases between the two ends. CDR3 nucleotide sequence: TGTGCCAGCAGCCGCAGGGGTTGGGATACTGAAGCTTTCTTT. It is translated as CASSRRGWDTEAFF.

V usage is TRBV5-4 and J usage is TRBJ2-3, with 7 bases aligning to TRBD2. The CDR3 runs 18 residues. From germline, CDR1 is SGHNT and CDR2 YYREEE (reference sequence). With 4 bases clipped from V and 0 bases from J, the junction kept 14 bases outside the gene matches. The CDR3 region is CASSLWRGLGGSTDTQYF. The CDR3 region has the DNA TGTGCCAGCAGCCTTTGGCGGGGGTTAGGAGGCAGCACAGATACGCAGTATTTT.

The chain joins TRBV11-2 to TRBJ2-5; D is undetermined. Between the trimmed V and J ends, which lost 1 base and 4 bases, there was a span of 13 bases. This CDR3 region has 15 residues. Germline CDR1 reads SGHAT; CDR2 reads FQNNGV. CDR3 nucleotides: TGTGCCAGCAGCTTAGTTCTGGGTCCCGGAGAGACCCAGTACTTC. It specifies CASSLVLGPGETQYF.

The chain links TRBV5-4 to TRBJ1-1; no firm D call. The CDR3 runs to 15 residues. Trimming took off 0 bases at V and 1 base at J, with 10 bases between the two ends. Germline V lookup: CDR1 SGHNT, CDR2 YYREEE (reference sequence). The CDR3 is CASSLDGVPNTEAFF. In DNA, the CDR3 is TGTGCCAGCAGCTTGGACGGGGTCCCGAACACTGAAGCTTTCTTT.

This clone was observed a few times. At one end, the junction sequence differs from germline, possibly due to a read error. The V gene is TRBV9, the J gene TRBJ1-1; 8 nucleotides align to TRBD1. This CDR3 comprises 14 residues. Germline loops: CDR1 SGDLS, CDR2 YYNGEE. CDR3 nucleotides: TGTGCCAGCACCGTAATTGACAGGGGTACTGAAGCTTTCTTT. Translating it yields CASTVIDRGTEAFF.

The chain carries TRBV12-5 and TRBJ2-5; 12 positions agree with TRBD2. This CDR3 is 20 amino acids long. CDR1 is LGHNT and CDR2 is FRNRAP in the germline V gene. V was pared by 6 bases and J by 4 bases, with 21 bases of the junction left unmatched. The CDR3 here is CASGDPGLAGPRGPRETQYF. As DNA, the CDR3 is TGTGCTAGTGGCGACCCGGGACTAGCGGGTCCGAGAGGCCCCAGAGAGACCCAGTACTTC.

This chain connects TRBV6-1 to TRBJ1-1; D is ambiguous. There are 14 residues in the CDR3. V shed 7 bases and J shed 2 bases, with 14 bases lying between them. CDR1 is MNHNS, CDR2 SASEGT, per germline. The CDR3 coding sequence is TGTGCCAGCACCTATTACTCGACCAACACTGAAGCTTTCTTT. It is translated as CASTYYSTNTEAFF.

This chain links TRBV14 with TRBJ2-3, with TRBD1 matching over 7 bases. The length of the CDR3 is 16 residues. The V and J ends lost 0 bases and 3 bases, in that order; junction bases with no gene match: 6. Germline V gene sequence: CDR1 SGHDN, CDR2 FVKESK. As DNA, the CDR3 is TGTGCCAGCAGCCAAGATTCAGGGGGACGGACAGATACGCAGTATTTT. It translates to CASSQDSGGRTDTQYF.

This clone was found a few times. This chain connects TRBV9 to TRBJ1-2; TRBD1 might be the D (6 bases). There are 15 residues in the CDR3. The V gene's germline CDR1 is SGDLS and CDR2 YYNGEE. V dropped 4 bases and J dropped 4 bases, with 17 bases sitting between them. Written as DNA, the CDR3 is TGTGCCAGCAGCCCCCTTGGCAGGGGAAGCTATGGCTACACCTTC. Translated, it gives CASSPLGRGSYGYTF.

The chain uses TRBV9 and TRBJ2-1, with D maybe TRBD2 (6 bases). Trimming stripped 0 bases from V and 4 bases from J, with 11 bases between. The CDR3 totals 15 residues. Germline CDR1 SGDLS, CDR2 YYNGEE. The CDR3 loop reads CASSVGDSYYNEQFF. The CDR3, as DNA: TGTGCCAGCAGCGTAGGGGACTCTTATTACAATGAGCAGTTCTTC.

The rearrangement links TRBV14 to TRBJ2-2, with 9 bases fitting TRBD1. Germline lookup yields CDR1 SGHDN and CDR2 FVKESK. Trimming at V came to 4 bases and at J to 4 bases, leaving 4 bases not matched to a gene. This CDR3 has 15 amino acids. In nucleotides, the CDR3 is TGTGCCAGCAGCCTACGGACAGGGGCCACCGGGGAGCTGTTTTTT. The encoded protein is CASSLRTGATGELFF.

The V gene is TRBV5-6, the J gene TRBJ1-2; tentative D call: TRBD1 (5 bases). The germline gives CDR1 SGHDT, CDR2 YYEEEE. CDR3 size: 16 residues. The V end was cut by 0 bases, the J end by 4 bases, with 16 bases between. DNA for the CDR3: TGTGCCAGCAGCTTGGGAGGGGACCGTGGACTCTATGGCTACACCTTC. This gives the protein CASSLGGDRGLYGYTF. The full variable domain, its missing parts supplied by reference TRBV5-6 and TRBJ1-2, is DAGVTQSPTHLIKTRGQQVTLRCSPKSGHDTVSWYQQALGQGPQFIFQYYEEEERQRGNFPDRFSGHQFPNYSSELNVNALLLGDSALYLCASSLGGDRGLYGYTFGSGTRLTVV.

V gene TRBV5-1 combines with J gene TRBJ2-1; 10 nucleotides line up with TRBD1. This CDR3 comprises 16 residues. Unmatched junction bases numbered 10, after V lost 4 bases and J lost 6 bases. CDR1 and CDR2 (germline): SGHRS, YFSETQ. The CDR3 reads CASSTGGTGDLNEQFF. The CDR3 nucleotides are TGCGCCAGCAGCACAGGTGGGACAGGGGATCTCAATGAGCAGTTCTTC.

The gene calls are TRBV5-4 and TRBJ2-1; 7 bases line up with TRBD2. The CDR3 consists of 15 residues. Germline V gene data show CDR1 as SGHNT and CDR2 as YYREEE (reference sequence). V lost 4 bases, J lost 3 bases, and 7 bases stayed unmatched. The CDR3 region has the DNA TGTGCCAGCAGCCCCCCAGGGACTAACTACAATGAGCAGTTCTTC. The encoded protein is CASSPPGTNYNEQFF.

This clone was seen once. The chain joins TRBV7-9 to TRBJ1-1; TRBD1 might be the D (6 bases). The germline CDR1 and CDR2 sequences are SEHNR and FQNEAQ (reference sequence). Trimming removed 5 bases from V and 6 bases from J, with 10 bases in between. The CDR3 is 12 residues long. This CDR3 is CASSHREAEAFF. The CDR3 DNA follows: TGTGCCAGCAGCCACAGGGAAGCTGAAGCTTTCTTT.

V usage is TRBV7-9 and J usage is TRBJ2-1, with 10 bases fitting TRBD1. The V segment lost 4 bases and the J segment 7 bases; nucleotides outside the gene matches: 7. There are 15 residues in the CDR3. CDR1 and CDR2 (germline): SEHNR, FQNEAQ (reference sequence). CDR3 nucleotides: TGTGCCAGCAGCTCCGGGACAGGGGAGGAGAATGAGCAGTTCTTC. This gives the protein CASSSGTGEENEQFF. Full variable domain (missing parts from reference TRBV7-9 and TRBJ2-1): DTGVSQNPRHKITKRGQNVTFRCDPISEHNRLYWYRQTLGQGPEFLTYFQNEAQLEKSRLLSDRFSAERPKGSFSTLEIQRTEQGDSAMYLCASSSGTGEENEQFFGPGTRLTVL.

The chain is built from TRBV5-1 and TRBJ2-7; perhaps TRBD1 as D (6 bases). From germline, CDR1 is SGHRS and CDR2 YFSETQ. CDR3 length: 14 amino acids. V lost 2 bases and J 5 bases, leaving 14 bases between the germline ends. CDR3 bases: TGCGCCAGCAGCTTCACAGGGAATTTCGACGAGCAGTACTTC. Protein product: CASSFTGNFDEQYF.

The CDR3: CASSVGLRGSSTDTQYF. The CDR3 nucleotides read TGTGCCAGCAGCGTAGGTCTTCGAGGGAGTTCCACAGATACGCAGTATTTT. V is TRBV9 and J is TRBJ2-3; possible D gene TRBD2, 5 bases. Germline V gene data show CDR1 as SGDLS and CDR2 as YYNGEE. The CDR3 totals 17 residues. V was clipped by 0 bases and J by 2 bases, with 16 bases between them.

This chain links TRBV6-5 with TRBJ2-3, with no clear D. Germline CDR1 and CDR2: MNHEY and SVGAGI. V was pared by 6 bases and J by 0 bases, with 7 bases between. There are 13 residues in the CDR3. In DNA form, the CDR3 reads TGTGCCAGCAGCCAATGGAGCACAGATACGCAGTATTTT. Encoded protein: CASSQWSTDTQYF.

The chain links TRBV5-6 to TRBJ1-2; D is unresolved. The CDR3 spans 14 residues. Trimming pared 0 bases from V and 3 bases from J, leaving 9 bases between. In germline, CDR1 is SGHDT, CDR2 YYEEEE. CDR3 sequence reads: CASSLDSLHYGYTF. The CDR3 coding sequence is TGTGCCAGCAGCTTGGACAGCCTTCACTATGGCTACACCTTC.

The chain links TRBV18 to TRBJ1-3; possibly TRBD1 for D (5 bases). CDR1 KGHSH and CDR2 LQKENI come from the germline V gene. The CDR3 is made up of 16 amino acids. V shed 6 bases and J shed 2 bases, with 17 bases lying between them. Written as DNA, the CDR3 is TGTGCCAGCTCCCAGGAGCGGGTCAGGGCTGGAAACACCATATATTTT. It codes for CASSQERVRAGNTIYF.

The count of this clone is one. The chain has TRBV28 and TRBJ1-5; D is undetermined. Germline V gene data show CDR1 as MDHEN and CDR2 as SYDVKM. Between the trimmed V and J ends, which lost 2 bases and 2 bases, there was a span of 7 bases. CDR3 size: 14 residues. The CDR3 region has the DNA TGTGCCAGCAGTTTACTAGACGGCAATCAGCCCCAGCATTTT. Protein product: CASSLLDGNQPQHF.

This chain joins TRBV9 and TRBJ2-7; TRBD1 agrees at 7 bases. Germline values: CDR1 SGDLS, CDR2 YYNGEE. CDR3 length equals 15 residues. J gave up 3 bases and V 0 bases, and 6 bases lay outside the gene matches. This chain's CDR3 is CASSVDQGVHYEQYF. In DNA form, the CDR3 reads TGTGCCAGCAGCGTAGATCAGGGGGTCCACTACGAGCAGTACTTC.

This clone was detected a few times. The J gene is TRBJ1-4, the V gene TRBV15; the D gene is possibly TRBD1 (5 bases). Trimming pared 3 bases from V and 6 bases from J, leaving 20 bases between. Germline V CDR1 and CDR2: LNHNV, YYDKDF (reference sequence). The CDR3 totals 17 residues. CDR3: CATSRRGEQMGYEKLFF. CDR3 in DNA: TGTGCCACCAGCAGGCGGGGGGAACAAATGGGGTATGAAAAACTGTTTTTT.

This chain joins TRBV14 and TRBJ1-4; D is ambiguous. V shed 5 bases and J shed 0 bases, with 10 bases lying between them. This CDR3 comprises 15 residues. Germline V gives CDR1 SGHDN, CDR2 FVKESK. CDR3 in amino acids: CASSRRNPTNEKLFF. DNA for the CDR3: TGTGCCAGCAGCAGGAGAAACCCAACTAATGAAAAACTGTTTTTT.

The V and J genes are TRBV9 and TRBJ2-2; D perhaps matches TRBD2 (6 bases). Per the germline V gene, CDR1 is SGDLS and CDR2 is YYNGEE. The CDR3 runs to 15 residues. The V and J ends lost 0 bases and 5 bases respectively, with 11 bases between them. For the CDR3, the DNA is TGTGCCAGCAGCGTAGGGCCCGGGGGAACCGGGGAGCTGTTTTTT. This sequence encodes CASSVGPGGTGELFF.

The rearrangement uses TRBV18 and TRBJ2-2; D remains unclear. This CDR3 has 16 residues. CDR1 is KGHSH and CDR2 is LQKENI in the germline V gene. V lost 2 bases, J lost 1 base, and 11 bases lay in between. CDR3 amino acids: CASSPEVTMNTGELFF. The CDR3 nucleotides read TGTGCCAGCTCACCAGAGGTGACAATGAACACCGGGGAGCTGTTTTTT. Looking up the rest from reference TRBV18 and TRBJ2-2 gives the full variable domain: NAGVMQNPRHLVRRRGQEARLRCSPMKGHSHVYWYRQLPEEGLKFMVYLQKENIIDESGMPKERFSAEFPKEGPSILRIQQVVRGDSAAYFCASSPEVTMNTGELFFGEGSRLTVL.